This T cell receptor beta chain emerged from a study of human T cells and chemical hapten exposure. There are 15 residues in the CDR3. Trimming removed 0 bases from V and 1 base from J, with 9 bases in between. Looked up from germline, CDR1 is MNHEY and CDR2 is SVGAGI. The table lists this clonotype with many counts. Time point specified: patch test 2, 6 weeks after DPC sensitization. Treatment noted: therapeutic diphenylcyclopropenone sensitization with weekly scalp DPC. Donors were 18 to 70-year-old alopecia patients suitable for DPC. TCRdb called the RACE reads again in MiXCR, with one record for every CDR3 protein. The table has about 42,000 distinct CDR3 sequences, 8% to 9.5% seen once; the top ten hold approximately 16%.

Source: whole blood, taken in connection with sensitization to the hapten diphenylcyclopropenone (DPC). This chain links TRBV6-5 with TRBJ1-1, with unresolved D. The source of this sequence is a woman aged 40 to 50 with alopecia areata. Some clones in this sample may be carry-over from other donors' samples. CDR3: CASSYSRASNTEAFF. The CDR3 DNA reads TGTGCCAGCAGTTACTCGAGGGCGTCGAACACTGAAGCTTTCTTT.